What follows are 10 T cell receptor beta chains derived from one specimen sequenced in a study of tumor and adjacent non-tumor tissue in lung cancer listed by TCRdb under 2018. Libraries were prepared through multiplex PCR. TCRdb shows the sequencer as Illumina HiSeq 2500. Following protocols modified from ARM-PCR, the researchers constructed TCRbeta libraries through three rounds of nested PCR with primers (Table S4). The raw public data were reprocessed by TCRdb itself: fastp quality trimming at Q25, MiXCR clonotype calling, in-frame beta chains only. Entries that share a CDR3 protein sequence are merged under the most common genes and DNA. The sample table shows 60,000 to 90,000 distinct CDR3 sequences, and under 70% are seen once. Roughly a quarter of the sample is held by the ten biggest clonotypes. RNA was isolated from bulk, unsorted tissue, and RNA quality was assessed with a NanoDrop ND-1000 and an Agilent 2100. Normal lung samples were distant non-tumor tissue taken more than 3 cm from the tumor edge.

The material sequenced was distant non-tumor lung tissue. These receptors were taken from a woman between 45 and 65 years old with non-small cell lung cancer.

Details on this clonotype: This may stem from a read error, because a much larger clone lies one nucleotide away. V is TRBV24-1 and J is TRBJ2-2; D is unclear. V was shortened by 8 bases and J by 1 base, with 7 bases between the two germline ends. The CDR3 covers 13 residues. Germline V lookup: CDR1 KGHDR, CDR2 SFDVKD. The CDR3: CATNKGNTGELFF. The DNA of the CDR3 is TGTGCCACCAATAAGGGGAACACCGGGGAGCTGTTTTTT.

The CDR3 sequence is CASSLAAGGPYNEQFF. The CDR3 DNA follows: TGTGCCAGCAGCTTAGCGGCGGGAGGGCCTTACAATGAGCAGTTCTTC. This chain links TRBV7-8 with TRBJ2-1; 9 nucleotides agree with TRBD2. CDR1 is SGHVS and CDR2 is FQNEAQ in the germline V gene. The CDR3 runs to 16 residues. V shed 0 bases and J 4 bases; nucleotides not matched to a gene: 4.

Regarding this clonotype: Sequence at one end of the junction differs from germline and may be a read error. This chain connects TRBV13 to TRBJ2-7, with D perhaps TRBD2 (5 bases). CDR3 length: 14 amino acids. Germline V gene lookup returns CDR1 PRHDT and CDR2 FYEKMQ (reference sequence). The CDR3 DNA is TGTGCCACCAGCCTCCGGGGTAGCCGCTACGAGCAGTACTTC. Translation gives CATSLRGSRYEQYF. Combining the CDR3 with reference TRBV13 and TRBJ2-7 gives the whole variable domain AAGVIQSPRHLIKEKRETATLKCYPIPRHDTVYWYQQGPGQDPQFLISFYEKMQSDKGSIPDRFSAQQFSDYHSELNMSSLELGDSALYFCATSLRGSRYEQYFGPGTRLTVT.

Concerning this clonotype itself: This sequence may be a read error, since a much larger clone differs from it by one base. This chain links TRBV6-1 with TRBJ1-1, with D perhaps TRBD1 (5 bases). Germline V gene lookup returns CDR1 MNHNS and CDR2 SASEGT. This CDR3 spans 14 amino acids. CDR3 DNA: TGTGCCAGCAGTTTTGACAGAGCTCCATTTGAAGATTTCTTT. Its translation: CASSFDRAPFEDFF.

This clonotype has only one observation. A much larger clonotype is one base distant, so this may be a read error. CDR3 nucleotide sequence: TGTGCCAGCAGTCCCCCAGGTTTAGGGTACGACGAGCAGTACTTC. This gives the protein CASSPPGLGYDEQYF. This chain connects TRBV28 to TRBJ2-7; no clear D. The CDR3 loop spans 15 amino acids. Trimming left V 5 bases short and J 5 bases short, with 19 bases between. In germline, CDR1 is MDHEN, CDR2 SYDVKM. Complete variable domain (other parts from reference TRBV28 and TRBJ2-7): DVKVTQSSRYLVKRTGEKVFLECVQDMDHENMFWYRQDPGLGLRLIYFSYDVKMKEKGDIPEGYSVSREKKERFSLILESASTNQTSMYLCASSPPGLGYDEQYFGPGTRLTVT.

This clonotype has only a few counts. A read error may account for a junction end that differs from germline. This chain uses TRBV20-1 with TRBJ2-2, with TRBD2 identical over 7 bases. This CDR3 spans 16 amino acids. The V gene's germline CDR1 is DFQATT and CDR2 SNEGSKA (reference sequence). CDR3 protein: CSTRDPGRANTGELFF. CDR3 in DNA: TGCAGTACTAGAGACCCGGGGAGGGCGAACACCGGGGAGCTGTTTTTT.

Comments on this clonotype: It is likely a read error, because the conserved phenylalanine at the end of the CDR3 is missing. The rearrangement links TRBV11-2 to TRBJ1-5; no reliable D call. The CDR3 totals 13 residues. Looked up from germline, CDR1 is SGHAT and CDR2 is FQNNGV. The CDR3 DNA sequence: TGTGCCAGCAGCTTAGACAGAAATCAACCCCAGCATATT. This translates into CASSLDRNQPQHI.

This chain links TRBV5-6 with TRBJ2-3; 10 nucleotides agree with TRBD1. Germline-derived CDR1 and CDR2 are SGHDT and YYEEEE. This CDR3 has 16 amino acids. The CDR3 spells CGSSRIPTGGVDTQYF. CDR3 coding DNA: TGTGGGAGCAGCCGTATACCGACAGGGGGCGTGGATACGCAGTATTTT.

Note on this clonotype: One base away lies a much larger clone, so this may be a sequencing read error. The chain employs TRBV20-1 and TRBJ2-1, with D possibly being TRBD1 (5 bases). Germline CDR1 reads DFQATT; CDR2 reads SNEGSKA (reference sequence). This CDR3 has 17 residues. The CDR3, as DNA: TGCAGTGCTAGAGATCTCTTTGAGGACACCGATTACAATGGGCAGTTCTTC. Its translation: CSARDLFEDTDYNGQFF.

Concerning this clonotype: An end of the junction does not agree with germline; a read error may underlie this. The chain uses TRBV11-2 and TRBJ2-1, with a tentative D call TRBD1 (6 bases). The V gene's germline CDR1 is SGHAT and CDR2 FQNNGV. The CDR3 extends over 16 amino acids. CDR3 region: CDSSLVSQGFRNEQFF. The CDR3 bases are TGTGACAGCAGCTTAGTCTCCCAGGGGTTCCGCAATGAGCAGTTCTTC.